This TCR beta chain was profiled in a study of identical twins. V was cut by 6 bases and J by 5 bases, with 22 bases left in between. CDR1 is MDHEN and CDR2 is SYDVKM in the germline V gene. This CDR3 is 16 amino acids long. Template switching created a universal primer site, and the cDNA included unique molecular identifiers. TCRdb independently ran MiXCR on the 5' RACE reads; one entry per CDR3 protein. Seen here are some 760,000 distinct CDR3 sequences, about 18% observed once, and the top ten hold roughly 13%. These data also formed part of another study, on T cells expressing NK-cell markers. That paper notes: In sorted CD3+CD56+NKG2C+, CD3+CD56+NKG2C- and CD3+CD56-NKG2C+ T cells, TCR beta repertoires were obtained.

The gene calls are TRBV28 and TRBJ2-5; either TRBD1 or TRBD2 may fit D (5 bases each). Input material: PBMCs. This TCR derives from a woman in her late teens or twenties in good health. The CDR3 DNA follows: TGTGCCAGCAGCTCCCCGCGGGCAGGGTCGAGGGAGACCCAGTACTTC. It specifies CASSSPRAGSRETQYF.